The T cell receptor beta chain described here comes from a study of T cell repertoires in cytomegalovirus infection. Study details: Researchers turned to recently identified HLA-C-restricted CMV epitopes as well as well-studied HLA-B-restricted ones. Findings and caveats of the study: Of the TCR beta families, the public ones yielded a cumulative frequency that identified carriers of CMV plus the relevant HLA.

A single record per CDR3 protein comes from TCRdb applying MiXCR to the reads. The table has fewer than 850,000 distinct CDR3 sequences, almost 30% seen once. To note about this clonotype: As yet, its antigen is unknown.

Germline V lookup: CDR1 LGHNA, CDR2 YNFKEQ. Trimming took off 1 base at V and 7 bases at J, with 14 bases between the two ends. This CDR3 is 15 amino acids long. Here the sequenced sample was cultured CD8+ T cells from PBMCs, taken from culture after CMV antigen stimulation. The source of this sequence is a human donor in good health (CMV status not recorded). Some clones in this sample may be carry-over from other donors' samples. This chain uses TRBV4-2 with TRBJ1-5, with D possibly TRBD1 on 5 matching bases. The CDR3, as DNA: TGTGCCAGCAGCCAAGCCAAGGGGAGCGGACAGCCCCAGCATTTT. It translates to CASSQAKGSGQPQHF.